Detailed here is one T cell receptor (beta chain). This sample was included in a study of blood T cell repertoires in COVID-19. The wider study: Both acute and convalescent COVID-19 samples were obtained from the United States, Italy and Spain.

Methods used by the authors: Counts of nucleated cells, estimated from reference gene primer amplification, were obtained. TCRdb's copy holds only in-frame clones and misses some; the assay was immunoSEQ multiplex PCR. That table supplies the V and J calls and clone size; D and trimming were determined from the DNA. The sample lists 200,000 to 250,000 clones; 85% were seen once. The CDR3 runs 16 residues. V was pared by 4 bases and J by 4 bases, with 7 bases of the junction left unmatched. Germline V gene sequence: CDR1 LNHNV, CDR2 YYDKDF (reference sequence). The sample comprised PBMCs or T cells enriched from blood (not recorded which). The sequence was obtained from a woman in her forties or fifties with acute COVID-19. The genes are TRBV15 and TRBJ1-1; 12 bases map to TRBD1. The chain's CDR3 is CATSKGQGARGTEAFF. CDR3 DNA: TGTGCCACCAGCAAGGGACAGGGGGCGCGGGGCACTGAAGCTTTCTTT.